The 32 T cell receptor beta chains presented below share a single source sample, sequenced in a study of STAT5B mutations in CD4+ large granular lymphocyte leukemia. Clones were sequenced by immunoSEQ multiplex PCR, and TCRdb holds only the in-frame ones, with some missing. The sample holds about 30,000 clones, about 69% seen once. Sample: CD4+ T cells from blood buffy coats. These receptors all stem from a human donor in good health.

The chain carries TRBV11-1 and TRBJ1-3, with D unresolved. Germline V gene data show CDR1 as SGHAT and CDR2 as FQDESV (reference sequence). This CDR3 contains 15 residues. Trimming left V 1 base short and J 0 bases short, with 7 bases between. The DNA for the CDR3 is TGTGCCAGCAGCTTAGGAGCTGGCTCTGGAAACACCATATATTTT. As protein: CASSLGAGSGNTIYF.

V usage is TRBV2 and J usage is TRBJ2-1, with TRBD2 matching over 10 bases. The CDR3 length is 14 residues. The ends lost 7 bases at V and 10 bases at J; junction bases unmatched: 10. Germline values: CDR1 SNHLY, CDR2 FYNNEI. CDR3 sequence reads: CASNRAGGPGEQFF. DNA of the CDR3: TGTGCCAGCAATCGAGCGGGAGGGCCTGGGGAGCAGTTCTTC.

The rearrangement uses TRBV10-1 and TRBJ2-7; TRBD1 matches at 9 bases. The germline CDR1 and CDR2 sequences are WNHNN and SYGVQD (reference sequence). This CDR3 comprises 17 residues. The J segment lost 7 bases and the V segment lost 2 bases, leaving 15 bases of the junction unmatched. The CDR3 loop reads CASSEGGTGTLLGEQYF. The DNA for the CDR3 is TGCGCCAGCAGTGAGGGGGGGACAGGGACCCTACTAGGGGAGCAGTACTTC.

The chain links TRBV18 to TRBJ1-2; no clear D gene. The CDR3 length is 14 residues. Germline CDR1 and CDR2: KGHSH and LQKENI. Trimming took off 2 bases at V and 7 bases at J, with 14 bases between the two ends. The CDR3 is CASSPLGYQGGYTF. In nucleotides, the CDR3 is TGTGCCAGCTCACCATTGGGGTACCAAGGTGGCTACACCTTC. Supplemented by reference TRBV18 and TRBJ1-2, the full variable domain reads NAGVMQNPRHLVRRRGQEARLRCSPMKGHSHVYWYRQLPEEGLKFMVYLQKENIIDESGMPKERFSAEFPKEGPSILRIQQVVRGDSAAYFCASSPLGYQGGYTFGSGTRLTVV.

This chain joins TRBV5-1 and TRBJ2-7; a weak D match, TRBD2 (6 bases). Germline lookup yields CDR1 SGHRS and CDR2 YFSETQ. This CDR3 has 15 amino acids. Trimming removed 4 bases from V and 2 bases from J, with 16 bases in between. The CDR3 loop is CASSPRASETYEQYF. The CDR3 DNA reads as TGCGCCAGCAGCCCGCGGGCTAGCGAGACCTACGAGCAGTACTTC.

This clone appeared once. The V gene is TRBV10-3, the J gene TRBJ1-2; a possible D gene is TRBD1 (6 bases). Germline loops: CDR1 ENHRY, CDR2 SYGVKD. The CDR3 has 13 amino acids. Trimming took off 5 bases at V and 6 bases at J, with 13 bases between the two ends. CDR3 bases: TGTGCCATCAGTCCCACAGGGTCTGATGGCTACACCTTC. Its translation: CAISPTGSDGYTF.

Here the CDR3 reads CASSQAGQGIEKLFF. CDR3 bases: TGCGCCAGCAGCCAAGCTGGACAGGGAATTGAAAAACTGTTTTTT. The chain uses TRBV4-3 and TRBJ1-4; 8 nucleotides agree with TRBD1. V shed 1 base and J 7 bases; nucleotides not matched to a gene: 5. The CDR3 contains 15 residues. In germline, CDR1 is LGHNA, CDR2 YSLEER.

The CDR3 protein is CASSLGPNTEAFF. The CDR3 nucleotides are TGTGCCAGCAGCTTGGGACCGAACACTGAAGCTTTCTTT. The genes are TRBV11-3 and TRBJ1-1; a weak D match, TRBD1 (5 bases). CDR1 SGHNT and CDR2 YENEEA come from the germline V gene. The CDR3 contains 13 residues. Trimming pared 3 bases from V and 1 base from J, leaving 6 bases between.

This clone was picked up a small number of times. The CDR3 spells CASSLDREDTEAFF. For the CDR3, the DNA is TGCGCCAGCAGCTTGGACCGGGAGGACACTGAAGCTTTCTTT. The V gene is TRBV5-1, the J gene TRBJ1-1; D is uncertain. Trimming removed 0 bases from V and 3 bases from J, with 9 bases in between. The CDR3 length is 14 residues. CDR1 SGHRS and CDR2 YFSETQ come from the germline V gene. The full variable domain, with the rest looked up from reference TRBV5-1 and TRBJ1-1, is KAGVTQTPRYLIKTRGQQVTLSCSPISGHRSVSWYQQTPGQGLQFLFEYFSETQRNKGNFPGRFSGRQFSNSRSEMNVSTLELGDSALYLCASSLDREDTEAFFGQGTRLTVV.

The chain links TRBV18 to TRBJ2-7; D may be TRBD1 (5 bases). V was cut by 8 bases and J by 0 bases, with 20 bases left in between. The V gene's germline CDR1 is KGHSH and CDR2 LQKENI. The CDR3 is 16 residues long. CDR3 coding DNA: TGTGCCAGCAGATCATTCTGGGGCTCAAGCTCCTACGAGCAGTACTTC. The encoded protein is CASRSFWGSSSYEQYF.

With respect to this clone: A read error may account for a junction end that differs from germline. The chain uses TRBV7-7 and TRBJ2-1, with a tentative D call TRBD1 (6 bases). CDR3 length: 16 residues. Germline CDR1 reads SSHAT; CDR2 reads FNYEAQ (reference sequence). DNA of the CDR3: TGTGCTAGCAGCCCGCTACAGGGTACATACTACAATGAGCAGTTCTTC. Amino acids: CASSPLQGTYYNEQFF.

The V and J genes are TRBV11-2 and TRBJ2-3; 15 bases are a match to TRBD2. The V segment lost 5 bases and the J segment 4 bases; nucleotides outside the gene matches: 7. Germline V lookup: CDR1 SGHAT, CDR2 FQNNGV. The CDR3 sequence is 17 residues long. CDR3 region: CASSRTSGRALADTQYF. DNA of the CDR3: TGTGCCAGCAGCAGGACTAGCGGGAGGGCCCTGGCAGATACGCAGTATTTT.

V gene TRBV7-2 combines with J gene TRBJ2-7; D possibly corresponds to TRBD1 (6 bases). CDR3 length: 15 residues. Trimming took off 1 base at V and 2 bases at J, with 12 bases between the two ends. The germline gives CDR1 SGHTA, CDR2 FQGNSA. Here the CDR3 DNA reads TGTGCCAGCAGCTTAGTAGCAGGGGCCCCCTACGAGCAGTACTTC. The encoded protein is CASSLVAGAPYEQYF.

This rearrangement joins TRBV6-1 to TRBJ2-5; D uncertain. The CDR3 runs 14 residues. The V and J ends lost 1 base and 5 bases respectively, with 11 bases between them. CDR1 and CDR2 (germline): MNHNS, SASEGT. CDR3 in DNA: TGTGCCAGCAGTGAAGGGGTAAGGGTGGAGACCCAGTACTTC. Amino acid sequence: CASSEGVRVETQYF.

V gene TRBV7-3 combines with J gene TRBJ2-7; 8 positions match TRBD1. Germline trimming cut 3 bases from V and 6 bases from J; bases unmatched to any gene: 7. CDR1 is SGHTA, CDR2 FQGTGA, per germline. This CDR3 is 14 amino acids long. The CDR3 sequence: CASSLNRGRPEQYF. DNA of the CDR3: TGTGCCAGCAGCTTGAACAGGGGGAGGCCCGAGCAGTACTTC.

This chain joins TRBV7-8 and TRBJ2-7; D perhaps matches TRBD1 (6 bases). Germline loops: CDR1 SGHVS, CDR2 FQNEAQ. The CDR3 is 14 residues long. The ends were cut back, 2 bases at V and 2 bases at J, with 10 bases in the middle. This chain's CDR3 is CASSLTGTPYEQYF. The CDR3 region has the DNA TGTGCCAGCAGCTTAACCGGGACACCCTACGAGCAGTACTTC.

This chain joins TRBV7-3 and TRBJ1-4, with D possibly matching TRBD1 (5 bases). The CDR3 is 13 amino acids. V lost 1 base, J lost 5 bases, and 5 bases lay in between. Germline V CDR1 and CDR2: SGHTA, FQGTGA. The CDR3 region is CASSLNRNEKLFF. In nucleotides, the CDR3 is TGTGCCAGCAGCTTAAACAGGAATGAAAAACTGTTTTTT.

The CDR3 here is CASSPRTGSTEAFF. CDR3 nucleotides: TGTGCCAGCTCACCTCGGACAGGGTCCACTGAAGCTTTCTTT. The gene calls are TRBV18 and TRBJ1-1, with TRBD1 identical over 8 bases. V lost 3 bases and J lost 4; bases outside the gene matches: 4. The CDR3 runs 14 residues. From germline, CDR1 is KGHSH and CDR2 LQKENI.

This clone was counted between two and nine times. V and J are TRBV28 and TRBJ1-2, with D perhaps TRBD1 (6 bases). CDR1 MDHEN and CDR2 SYDVKM come from the germline V gene. CDR3 length: 15 amino acids. Trimming removed 6 bases from V and 0 bases from J, with 14 bases in between. For the CDR3, the DNA is TGTGCCAGCAGCAAAGGGGGGGTCTCTAACTATGGCTACACCTTC. Protein: CASSKGGVSNYGYTF.

The V and J genes are TRBV6-5 and TRBJ1-5, with no clear D. The CDR3 consists of 14 residues. CDR1 is MNHEY, CDR2 SVGAGI, per germline. The ends were cut back, 5 bases at V and 0 bases at J, with 8 bases in the middle. The CDR3 DNA sequence: TGTGCCAGCAGTACCCATCATAGCAATCAGCCCCAGCATTTT. It is translated as CASSTHHSNQPQHF.

In this sample, this clone turned up a few times. The DNA of the CDR3 is TGTGCCAGCAGCTTAGTGGCAGGCGGAACCTACGAGCAGTACTTC. This translates into CASSLVAGGTYEQYF. The rearrangement uses TRBV7-9 and TRBJ2-7; no reliable D call. Looked up from germline, CDR1 is SEHNR and CDR2 is FQNEAQ (reference sequence). The CDR3 totals 15 residues. The V end lost 1 base, the J end lost 2 bases, and 12 bases lay between the germline ends.

The chain employs TRBV5-1 and TRBJ1-2; 7 positions match TRBD1. This CDR3 contains 14 residues. CDR1 and CDR2 (germline): SGHRS, YFSETQ. The V and J ends lost 4 bases and 8 bases, in that order; junction bases with no gene match: 11. This CDR3 is CASSLGEGAYGYTF. The DNA of the CDR3 is TGCGCCAGCAGCCTCGGCGAGGGGGCTTACGGCTACACCTTC.

The genes are TRBV10-3 and TRBJ2-1; D uncertain. The CDR3 is made up of 13 amino acids. V lost 6 bases to trimming and J lost 1 base, with 7 bases between them. Germline V gives CDR1 ENHRY, CDR2 SYGVKD. This CDR3 reads CAIRAPSYNEQFF. The DNA of the CDR3 is TGTGCCATCAGGGCCCCATCCTACAATGAGCAGTTCTTC.

This chain connects TRBV7-6 to TRBJ2-7; D gene uncertain. Per the germline V gene, CDR1 is SGHVS and CDR2 is FNYEAQ. This CDR3 spans 14 amino acids. Deletions cut 5 bases from V and 1 base from J, with 12 bases between. This CDR3 reads CASSGPGGSYEQYF. In nucleotides, the CDR3 is TGTGCCAGCAGCGGCCCCGGCGGATCCTACGAGCAGTACTTC.

J is TRBJ1-2 and V is TRBV10-2; 11 nucleotides agree with TRBD1. The CDR3 sequence is 15 residues long. Germline assignment: CDR1 WSHSY and CDR2 SAAADI. V shed 2 bases, J shed 7 bases, and the junction held 6 bases outside the gene matches. CDR3 DNA sequence: TGCGCCAGCAGTGAGGTGGACAGGGGGCGCGTTGGCTACACCTTC. It is translated as CASSEVDRGRVGYTF.

This clone appeared a single time. V usage is TRBV11-3 and J usage is TRBJ2-3, with unresolved D. Germline-derived CDR1 and CDR2 are SGHNT and YENEEA. The V end lost 4 bases, the J end lost 0 bases, and 5 bases lay between the germline ends. CDR3 size: 13 residues. CDR3 sequence reads: CASSSNSTDTQYF. Written as DNA, the CDR3 is TGTGCCAGCAGCTCGAATAGCACAGATACGCAGTATTTT.

The V call is TRBV19, the J call TRBJ2-3, with D perhaps TRBD2 (6 bases). Germline assignment: CDR1 LNHDA and CDR2 SQIVND (reference sequence). This CDR3 has 15 residues. V dropped 6 bases and J dropped 2 bases, with 15 bases sitting between them. The CDR3 loop is CASRPGAPNTDTQYF. CDR3 sequence (DNA): TGTGCCAGTAGGCCGGGAGCCCCCAACACAGATACGCAGTATTTT. Full variable domain (rest looked up from reference TRBV19 and TRBJ2-3): DGGITQSPKYLFRKEGQNVTLSCEQNLNHDAMYWYRQDPGQGLRLIYYSQIVNDFQKGDIAEGYSVSREKKESFPLTVTSAQKNPTAFYLCASRPGAPNTDTQYFGPGTRLTVL.

The gene calls are TRBV11-3 and TRBJ2-1; 9 nucleotides align to TRBD2. J gave up 1 base and V 5 bases, and 9 bases lay outside the gene matches. This CDR3 contains 17 residues. Germline CDR1 is SGHNT and CDR2 is YENEEA. CDR3 sequence: CASSPRLAGSSYNEQFF. CDR3 coding DNA: TGTGCCAGCAGCCCCCGTCTAGCGGGATCTTCCTACAATGAGCAGTTCTTC.

The chain uses TRBV19 and TRBJ1-5, with 11 bases fitting TRBD1. The CDR3 covers 13 residues. CDR1 and CDR2 from the germline V gene are LNHDA and SQIVND (reference sequence). J gave up 9 bases and V 7 bases, and 5 bases lay outside the gene matches. Here the CDR3 reads CASTGTGGAPQHF. CDR3 nucleotides: TGTGCCAGTACCGGGACAGGGGGGGCGCCCCAGCATTTT. The full variable domain, completed using reference TRBV19 and TRBJ1-5, is DGGITQSPKYLFRKEGQNVTLSCEQNLNHDAMYWYRQDPGQGLRLIYYSQIVNDFQKGDIAEGYSVSREKKESFPLTVTSAQKNPTAFYLCASTGTGGAPQHFGDGTRLSIL.

V usage is TRBV6-6 and J usage is TRBJ1-4; D gene uncertain. This CDR3 has 13 residues. The ends were cut back, 6 bases at V and 8 bases at J, with 13 bases in the middle. In germline, CDR1 is MNHNY, CDR2 SVGAGI (reference sequence). The CDR3 region is CASRRIKGEKLFF. CDR3 bases: TGTGCCAGCAGGCGAATCAAAGGGGAAAAACTGTTTTTT.

The chain has TRBV27 and TRBJ2-1; 7 bases are a match to TRBD1. The V gene end was trimmed by 1 base and the J gene end by 6 bases; junction bases not matched to a gene: 3. Looked up from germline, CDR1 is MNHEY and CDR2 is SMNVEV (reference sequence). CDR3 length: 14 amino acids. Written as DNA, the CDR3 is TGTGCCAGCAGTTTATTGTACAGGGGCAATGAGCAGTTCTTC. This codes for CASSLLYRGNEQFF.

This sequence joins TRBV5-1 and TRBJ2-5; D may be TRBD1 (5 bases). The CDR3 sequence is 15 residues long. The germline V and J ends were trimmed by 0 bases and 1 base, with 10 bases remaining between them. Germline V gene lookup returns CDR1 SGHRS and CDR2 YFSETQ. CDR3 coding DNA: TGCGCCAGCAGCTTGGGCGGACATATCCAAGAGACCCAGTACTTC. Translation gives CASSLGGHIQETQYF.